This record looks at one TCR beta chain sequence and its context. This same CDR3 is encoded by further DNA sequences in the sample. Healthy and HIV-negative, the adult donors had no recent acute infections or vaccinations. Sorted-subset replicate PCRs used about 190 ng of genomic DNA. This amount corresponded to 30,000 to 35,000 T cell genomes. Clones were read by immunoSEQ multiplex PCR, and TCRdb kept only the in-frame ones, dropping some. The sample has a few million clones, 85% to 95% seen once. The data belong to a study of shared clonotypes between healthy human individuals. Study-level background: In total, the donors were two women and three men aged 18 to 49. CD4 naive and CD4 memory each took three plates per donor, while CD8 naive took two and CD8 memory one.

The V gene lost 0 bases and the J gene lost 2 bases, with 7 bases spanning the gap. Germline CDR1 reads KGHSH; CDR2 reads LQKENI. This CDR3 is built from 14 residues. J is TRBJ2-5 and V is TRBV18; D call uncertain. The TCR was taken from a man aged 18 to 30 in good health. Some clones in this sample may be carry-over from other donors' samples. The sequencing input was naive CD4+ T cells from PBMCs. Subset: CD45RA+ positively selected. CDR3 coding DNA: TGTGCCAGCTCACCACCCTCTGTTCAAGAGACCCAGTACTTC. Protein: CASSPPSVQETQYF. The full variable domain, its missing parts supplied by reference TRBV18 and TRBJ2-5, is NAGVMQNPRHLVRRRGQEARLRCSPMKGHSHVYWYRQLPEEGLKFMVYLQKENIIDESGMPKERFSAEFPKEGPSILRIQQVVRGDSAAYFCASSPPSVQETQYFGPGTRLLVL.